The 18 T cell receptor beta chains reported below all come from one sample, sequenced in a study of cytomegalovirus exposure and HLA in healthy donors. The PCR contained 60 Vbeta and 13 Jbeta primers. TCRdb keeps only in-frame clones here, not all; method: immunoSEQ multiplex PCR. The data contain about 87,000 clones, roughly three quarters of them singletons. Sequencing input: PBMCs. The receptors originated from a woman aged 40-49 years in good health and CMV-seronegative.

CDR3 in DNA: TGTGCCAGCAGTTATGCGGGGGTCACAGATACGCAGTATTTT. It codes for CASSYAGVTDTQYF. The chain employs TRBV6-5 and TRBJ2-3, with TRBD2 matching 7 bases. This CDR3 has 14 amino acids. CDR1 is MNHEY and CDR2 is SVGAGI in the germline V gene. Unmatched junction bases numbered 2, after V lost 3 bases and J lost 2 bases.

This chain uses TRBV30 with TRBJ1-2; D gene unclear. Germline V gene lookup returns CDR1 GTSNPN and CDR2 SVGIG (reference sequence). Trimming cost V 2 bases and J 7 bases, with 11 bases left between them. The CDR3 has 12 residues. CDR3 DNA sequence: TGTGCCTGGAGTTTGCAGTCGGGTGGCTACACCTTC. Translation gives CAWSLQSGGYTF.

The chain recombines TRBV19 with TRBJ1-6; maybe TRBD1 (6 bases). Germline loops: CDR1 LNHDA, CDR2 SQIVND (reference sequence). This CDR3 is built from 16 residues. V was cut by 2 bases and J by 7 bases, with 15 bases left in between. CDR3 coding DNA: TGTGCCAGTAGTATAAAGAGCAGGGGCGCGAATTCACCCCTCCACTTT. Its protein is CASSIKSRGANSPLHF.

The chain has TRBV10-2 and TRBJ1-5; 7 bases match TRBD1. With 2 bases clipped from V and 8 bases from J, the junction kept 9 bases outside the gene matches. This CDR3 region has 15 residues. Per the germline V gene, CDR1 is WSHSY and CDR2 is SAAADI. The CDR3 sequence: CASSERQGDFEPQHF. The DNA of the CDR3 is TGCGCCAGCAGTGAGCGTCAGGGGGACTTTGAGCCCCAGCATTTT.

The rearrangement joins TRBV5-1 to TRBJ1-1; D is ambiguous. Per the germline V gene, CDR1 is SGHRS and CDR2 is YFSETQ. This CDR3 spans 14 amino acids. Trimming took 6 bases from V and 0 from J, leaving 12 bases between them. CDR3 sequence reads: CASKPTRMNTEAFF. CDR3 DNA sequence: TGCGCCAGCAAACCTACCCGAATGAACACTGAAGCTTTCTTT.

This clone occurred a few times. The J gene is TRBJ2-7, the V gene TRBV7-8; 7 positions agree with TRBD2. Germline V gene data show CDR1 as SGHVS and CDR2 as FQNEAQ. Unmatched junction bases numbered 6, after V lost 8 bases and J lost 5 bases. The CDR3 has 12 amino acids. The CDR3 nucleotides read TGTGCCAGCGGGCGGGGGAGCCACGAGCAGTACTTC. It is translated as CASGRGSHEQYF.

The chain carries TRBV5-1 and TRBJ1-6, with 7 positions matching TRBD1. Germline CDR1 and CDR2: SGHRS and YFSETQ. CDR3 size: 15 residues. V lost 5 bases, J lost 3 bases, and 5 bases stayed unmatched. The CDR3 region has the DNA TGCGCCAGCAGAGAACAGGGGCTCTATAATTCACCCCTCCACTTT. Amino acid sequence: CASREQGLYNSPLHF.

The chain couples TRBV2 to TRBJ1-1, with D possibly TRBD1 on 6 matching bases. The CDR3 has 14 amino acids. Germline V gives CDR1 SNHLY, CDR2 FYNNEI. Trimming cost V 6 bases and J 0 bases, with 11 bases left between them. CDR3 sequence reads: CASRNREMNTEAFF. The CDR3, as DNA: TGTGCCAGCAGAAACAGGGAAATGAACACTGAAGCTTTCTTT.

This chain joins TRBV19 and TRBJ1-2; 8 nucleotides line up with TRBD1. V lost 3 bases and J lost 4; bases outside the gene matches: 4. This CDR3 comprises 14 residues. Germline lookup yields CDR1 LNHDA and CDR2 SQIVND (reference sequence). CDR3 DNA sequence: TGTGCCAGTAGTATGCAAGACAGGGGCTATGGCTACACCTTC. The encoded protein is CASSMQDRGYGYTF.

The J gene is TRBJ1-5, the V gene TRBV6-6; 8 bases are shared with TRBD1. This CDR3 region has 14 residues. Germline V gene lookup returns CDR1 MNHNY and CDR2 SVGAGI (reference sequence). V trimming: 5 bases; J trimming: 0 bases; junction bases outside the gene matches: 0. The CDR3 DNA reads as TGTGCCAGCAGTGGACAGGGTAGCAATCAGCCCCAGCATTTT. Encoded protein: CASSGQGSNQPQHF.

V and J are TRBV6-1 and TRBJ1-5, with 7 bases aligning to TRBD1. Trimming at V came to 6 bases and at J to 1 base, leaving 6 bases not matched to a gene. The CDR3 loop spans 15 amino acids. Germline values: CDR1 MNHNS, CDR2 SASEGT. This CDR3 is CASRLDRDSNQPQHF. The CDR3 nucleotides read TGTGCCAGCAGACTCGACAGGGACAGCAATCAGCCCCAGCATTTT.

This clone appeared a single time. This rearrangement joins TRBV7-6 to TRBJ1-1; TRBD1 agrees at 11 bases. The CDR3 is 16 amino acids. Germline V CDR1 and CDR2: SGHVS, FNYEAQ. Germline trimming cut 5 bases from V and 4 bases from J; bases unmatched to any gene: 9. This CDR3 reads CASSLDRGRIRTEAFF. The CDR3 DNA sequence: TGTGCCAGCAGCCTGGACAGGGGGCGCATCCGCACTGAAGCTTTCTTT.

This chain joins TRBV9 and TRBJ2-1; a possible D gene is TRBD1 (7 bases). The CDR3 loop spans 16 amino acids. Germline assignment: CDR1 SGDLS and CDR2 YYNGEE. The V end was cut by 2 bases, the J end by 9 bases, with 21 bases between. The CDR3 sequence is CASSVRGREIGGEQFF. DNA for the CDR3: TGTGCCAGCAGCGTTAGGGGGCGAGAAATCGGGGGTGAGCAGTTCTTC.

This sequence joins TRBV7-2 and TRBJ1-4; no definite D call. This CDR3 is built from 14 residues. The ends were cut back, 5 bases at V and 7 bases at J, with 14 bases in the middle. Germline CDR1 and CDR2: SGHTA and FQGNSA. CDR3: CASSGGRGFEKLFF. The CDR3 bases are TGTGCCAGCAGCGGAGGGAGAGGATTTGAAAAACTGTTTTTT.

The V gene is TRBV4-2, the J gene TRBJ2-5, with 8 bases that match TRBD2. CDR1 and CDR2 (germline): LGHNA, YNFKEQ. This CDR3 spans 15 amino acids. Trimming took 0 bases from V and 5 from J; bases not matched to a gene: 5. The DNA for the CDR3 is TGTGCCAGCAGCCAAGATGATCAGCGGGGGGAGACCCAGTACTTC. Its protein product is CASSQDDQRGETQYF.

This chain joins TRBV30 and TRBJ2-1; possibly TRBD2 for D (6 bases). The germline V gene encodes CDR1 GTSNPN and CDR2 SVGIG (reference sequence). Trimming took off 4 bases at V and 1 base at J, with 8 bases between the two ends. CDR3 size: 13 residues. The DNA of the CDR3 is TGTGCCTGGAATGGGGGGTCCTACAATGAGCAGTTCTTC. This sequence encodes CAWNGGSYNEQFF.

The chain employs TRBV5-1 and TRBJ1-2; possibly TRBD1 for D (6 bases). The CDR3 has 15 amino acids. V shed 5 bases and J shed 8 bases, with 22 bases lying between them. CDR1 and CDR2 from the germline V gene are SGHRS and YFSETQ. CDR3 bases: TGCGCCAGCAGAATGGGTTTCGACAGGTCGGGCGGCTACACCTTC. Protein: CASRMGFDRSGGYTF.

There are a few counts of this clone. This sequence joins TRBV10-3 and TRBJ1-2; weak D call: TRBD1 (5 bases). Deletions cut 10 bases from V and 2 bases from J, with 17 bases between. The germline V gene encodes CDR1 ENHRY and CDR2 SYGVKD. The CDR3 runs 14 residues. As DNA, the CDR3 is TGTGCCACCCCCCGGGGGACCTCGAACTATGGCTACACCTTC. It is translated as CATPRGTSNYGYTF.